This T cell receptor (beta chain) was found in a study of control samples from healthy donors and cancer patients. From germline, CDR1 is SGHAT and CDR2 FQNNGV. V lost 5 bases and J lost 3, with 14 bases in between. The CDR3 has 15 residues. Some clones are missing from TCRdb's copy, which holds only in-frame ones; the method was immunoSEQ multiplex PCR. The table shows 130,000 to 150,000 clones, with 80% to 95% occurring only once. This rearrangement joins TRBV11-2 to TRBJ1-3; D might be TRBD1 (6 bases). Sequenced material: blood. This receptor was taken from a man under 40 in good health. The DNA of the CDR3 is TGTGCCAGCAGCGACCACAGGGAGGATGGAAACACCATATATTTT. Protein sequence: CASSDHREDGNTIYF. Filled out from reference TRBV11-2 and TRBJ1-3, the complete variable domain reads EAGVAQSPRYKIIEKRQSVAFWCNPISGHATLYWYQQILGQGPKLLIQFQNNGVVDDSQLPKDRFSAERLKGVDSTLKIQPAKLEDSAVYLCASSDHREDGNTIYFGEGSWLTVV.